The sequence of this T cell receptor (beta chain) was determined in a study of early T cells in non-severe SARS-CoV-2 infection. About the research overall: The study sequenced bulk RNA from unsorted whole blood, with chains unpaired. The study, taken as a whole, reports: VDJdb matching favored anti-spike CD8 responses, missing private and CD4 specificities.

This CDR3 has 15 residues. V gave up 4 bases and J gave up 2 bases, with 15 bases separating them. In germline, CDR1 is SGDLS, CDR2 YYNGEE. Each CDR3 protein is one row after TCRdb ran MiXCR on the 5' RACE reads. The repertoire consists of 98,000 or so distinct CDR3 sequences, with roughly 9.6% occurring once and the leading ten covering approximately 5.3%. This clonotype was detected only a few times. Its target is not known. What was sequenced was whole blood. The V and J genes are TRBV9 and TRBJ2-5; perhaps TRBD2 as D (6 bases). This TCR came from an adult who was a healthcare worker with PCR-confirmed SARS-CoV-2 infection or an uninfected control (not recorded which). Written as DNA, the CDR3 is TGTGCCAGCAGCTCAGACTCAGGGAGGCAAGAGACCCAGTACTTC. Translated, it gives CASSSDSGRQETQYF.